This record covers a single T cell receptor beta chain. Antigen unknown. Other DNA sequences in this specimen translate into the identical CDR3. This entry is derived from a study of shared clonotypes between healthy human individuals. General observations from the study: The low donor count limited represented genetic and exposure-history diversity. Collection of samples was limited to blood; tissue repertoires likely differ.

Investigators spread the genomic DNA of each subset evenly over several immunoSEQ plates. Original processing notes: ImmunoSEQ only sent back junction sequences with no quality scores, so filtering was done differently. Repertoires were generated with immunoSEQ multiplex PCR, while TCRdb's copy carries only in-frame clones and drops some. V, J and clone size are taken as reported in that table, and D and trimming were inferred from the DNA itself. This table has millions of clones, about 92% appearing once. The clonotype comes from a man between 18 and 35 years old in good health. Some clones in this sample may be carry-over from other donors' samples. The sequenced sample consisted of naive CD4+ T cells from PBMCs. Subset defined: CD45RA+ positively selected.

The CDR3 is CASSQGQGMNTEAFF. CDR3 bases: TGCGCCAGCAGCCAAGGACAGGGGATGAACACTGAAGCTTTCTTT. The chain carries TRBV4-1 and TRBJ1-1, with 8 bases identical to TRBD1. CDR1 and CDR2 from the germline V gene are MGHRA and YSYEKL. The V gene end was trimmed by 1 base and the J gene end by 0 bases; junction bases not matched to a gene: 1. The CDR3 consists of 15 residues.